This T cell receptor (beta chain) emerged from a study of T-cell reconstitution after alpha-beta-depleted transplantation in children. The germline V gene has CDR1 SGHRS and CDR2 YFSETQ. The ends were cut back, 2 bases at V and 8 bases at J, with 13 bases in the middle. This CDR3 has 14 residues. The TCRbeta library was prepared with unique molecular identifiers. MiXCR, applied by TCRdb to the PCR reads, yields one record per CDR3 protein. The repertoire holds 450,000 to 700,000 distinct CDR3 sequences, over 20% seen once, with about 35% in the top ten. Study-level findings and limits: T-cell counts and diversity at one year post-transplant came mainly from newly produced T cells. The study traced high day-60 TCRbeta diversity in some patients to surviving recipient T cells and thymic progenitors. It was reported that alpha-beta T cells came from several hundred expanded graft clones (about two months after transplant).

This clonotype came up a few times. The antigen is unknown. The sequenced sample was PBMCs, obtained before TCRalphabeta/CD19-depleted stem cell transplant. The V and J genes are TRBV5-1 and TRBJ1-4; D uncertain. This clonotype was sampled from a boy in the first two years of life with Wiskott-Aldrich syndrome, due to receive a stem cell transplant. The CDR3: CASSFTKGEEKLFF. CDR3 sequence (DNA): TGCGCCAGCAGCTTTACGAAGGGCGAGGAAAAACTGTTTTTT.